The rows below give T cell receptor beta chains drawn from one sample of a study of lymphopenia after photon versus proton radiotherapy. TCRdb's table, derived via immunoSEQ multiplex PCR, lists solely in-frame clones and lacks some. The sample lists 150,000 or so clones; roughly nine tenths were seen once. The sequencing here drew on peripheral blood, taken from a patient treated with photon-based radiotherapy. All receptors derive from a man aged 45-65 years with gastric cancer. Each CDR3 is given with its conserved first and last residue. The D gene is left open where the match is weak. A row's size may be missing; if present it is once, few, many or a size class.

TRBJ2-2 . TRBV6-6 TRBD1 TGTGCCAGCAGTAACCGGGACAGGGGGCCCGGGGAGCTGTTTTTT CASSNRDRGPGELFF
TRBJ2-7 . TRBV7-2 . TGTGCCAGCAGGGGCCACTACGAGCAGTACTTC CASRGHYEQYF
TRBJ1-4 few TRBV2 TRBD1 TGTGCCAGCAGTGGGGGACAGGTTGGCGAAAAACTGTTTTTT CASSGGQVGEKLFF
TRBJ1-5 . TRBV30 . TGTGCCTGGAGCCGGGACTTAATTAGCAATCAGCCCCAGCATTTT CAWSRDLISNQPQHF
TRBJ1-5 . TRBV2 TRBD1 TGTGCCAGCAGTGTCCAGGGACAGGGGGCTGGGCAGCCCCAGCATTTT CASSVQGQGAGQPQHF
TRBJ2-7 . TRBV6-6 TRBD2 TGTGCCAGCAGTTACTTTCCAGGACTAGGAGGCGACGAGCAGTACTTC CASSYFPGLGGDEQYF
TRBJ2-7 . TRBV30 TRBD2 TGTGCCTGTCCGACAGGAGGACTAGCGGGAGGCTTTGCCGAGCAGTACTTC CACPTGGLAGGFAEQYF
TRBJ1-3 . TRBV10-1 TRBD1 TGCGCCAGCAGTGAGGAACAGGGGCCTGGAAACACCATATATTTT CASSEEQGPGNTIYF
TRBJ1-1 . TRBV30 . TGTGCCTGGAGCGCTTACGTAAACACTGAAGCTTTCTTT CAWSAYVNTEAFF
TRBJ2-2 . TRBV5-6 . TGTGCCAGCAGCAGGAGTAACAGGAGGGACACCGGGGAGCTGTTTTTT CASSRSNRRDTGELFF
TRBJ2-5 once TRBV11-1 . TGTGCCAGCAGCTTATTGAGTAGTGGCGGTCACCAAGAGACCCAGTACTTC CASSLLSSGGHQETQYF
TRBJ2-4 . TRBV11-2 . TGTGCCAGCAGCTTAAGTGGGAGCCCCGGGGACATTCAGTACTTC CASSLSGSPGDIQYF
TRBJ1-4 . TRBV6-5 TRBD1 TGTGCCAGCAGTTCCCAGGACAGGCCAAATGAAAAACTGTTTTTT CASSSQDRPNEKLFF
TRBJ2-1 once TRBV4-1 TRBD2 TGCGCCAGCAGCCAAGATGGGGCTAGCGGGAGTAGGTACAATGAGCAGTTCTTC CASSQDGASGSRYNEQFF
TRBJ1-2 few TRBV23-1 TRBD1 TGCGCCAGCAGTCACCAAGGGTCAAAACAGGGGAGTGACTATGGCTACACCTTC CASSHQGSKQGSDYGYTF
TRBJ2-1 . TRBV6-1 . TGTGCCAGCAGTGGGACAGCTTACAATGAGCAGTTCTTC CASSGTAYNEQFF
TRBJ2-1 once TRBV11-2 TRBD2 TGTGCCAGCAGCTTTGGACTAGCGGGGATCAATGAGCAGTTCTTC CASSFGLAGINEQFF
TRBJ2-3 once TRBV9 . TGTGCCAGCAGCGTGCGGTCGGGTAGCACAGATACGCAGTATTTT CASSVRSGSTDTQYF
TRBJ1-1 . TRBV5-6 TRBD1 TGTGCCAGCAGGAGGACAGGGGAGAGGGACACTGAAGCTTTCTTT CASRRTGERDTEAFF
TRBJ2-7 . TRBV11-2 . TGTGCCAGCAGCTTATTGGGCGACGTGCGGGGATGGCAGTACTTC CASSLLGDVRGWQYF
TRBJ1-1 . TRBV12-5 TRBD1 TGTGCTAGTGGTTCGGGACAGGTGGGGGCTGAAGCTTTCTTT CASGSGQVGAEAFF
TRBJ1-3 . TRBV7-9 . TGTGCCAGCGGCTTATCGGCTGGAAACACCATATATTTT CASGLSAGNTIYF
TRBJ1-1 . TRBV19 . TGTGCCAGTAGTAGAGGGACGCCCCCAGCTTTCTTT CASSRGTPPAFF
TRBJ1-1 . TRBV27 . TGTGCCAGCAGTTTATATGTGAACACTGAAGCTTTCTTT CASSLYVNTEAFF
TRBJ1-1 once TRBV4-1 . TGCGCCAGCAGCCAAGATCTCGGCAGTTTAACTTTCTTT CASSQDLGSLTFF
TRBJ2-1 . TRBV9 TRBD2 TGTGCCAGCAGCGCACGACTAGCGGGAGAGGAGGATGAGCAGTTCTTC CASSARLAGEEDEQFF
TRBJ2-5 . TRBV6-4 . TGTGCCAGCAGTAAATCAGTGGTGGGCAGGGGTAGGACCCAGTACTTC CASSKSVVGRGRTQYF
TRBJ2-5 . TRBV14 . TGTGCCAGCAGCCAATTTTTGGCGGAGACCCAGTACTTC CASSQFLAETQYF
TRBJ1-5 . TRBV7-8 . TGTGCCAGCAGCTTCCTGATGGAGCCCCAGCATTTT CASSFLMEPQHF
TRBJ1-5 . TRBV18 . TGTGCCAGCTCACCAGACCCGCAGCAGCCCCAGCATTTT CASSPDPQQPQHF
TRBJ1-1 . TRBV27 TRBD1 TGTGCCAGCAGTTCAGAGAACAGGGGGGAGACTGAAGCTTTCTTT CASSSENRGETEAFF
TRBJ1-2 . TRBV10-3 . TGTGCCATCAGTGAGTCGGGGGGAAATGGCTACACCTTC CAISESGGNGYTF
TRBJ2-7 once TRBV9 TRBD2 TGTGCCAGCAGCGTAGGAGGGAGGGCCGGTGAGCAGTACTTC CASSVGGRAGEQYF
TRBJ2-7 . TRBV30 TRBD2 TGTGCCTGGATCTACTCCCGCGGGGGAAAGTACGAGCAGTACTTC CAWIYSRGGKYEQYF
TRBJ1-2 . TRBV7-9 . TGTGCCAGCAGCTACCTCTCGGGTGGGACACCCGGCGGGGACTATGGCTACACCTTC CASSYLSGGTPGGDYGYTF
TRBJ1-1 . TRBV2 . TGTGCCAGCAGTCCCACGACGGTGAACACTGAAGCTTTCTTT CASSPTTVNTEAFF
TRBJ1-3 . TRBV28 . TGTGCCAGCATCCCCCCCGGAAACTCTGGAAACACCATATATTTT CASIPPGNSGNTIYF
TRBJ1-1 . TRBV6-6 . TGTGCCAGCAGTTACGAAGCGACATTGAACACTGAAGCTTTCTTT CASSYEATLNTEAFF
TRBJ1-4 . TRBV7-6 TRBD1 TGTGCCAGCAGCCCCGGACAGGACGGGGAAAAACTGTTTTTT CASSPGQDGEKLFF
TRBJ1-1 . TRBV4-2 TRBD1 TGTGCCAGCAGGCTTCCCCCCGACAGGGGATACACTGAAGCTTTCTTT CASRLPPDRGYTEAFF
TRBJ2-7 . TRBV9 TRBD1 TGTGCCAGCAGCGCCGGGACAGGAACCTACGAGCAGTACTTC CASSAGTGTYEQYF
TRBJ2-1 once TRBV30 TRBD2 TGTGCCTGGAGTCGGACTAGCGGAGAGCAGTTCTTC CAWSRTSGEQFF
TRBJ1-2 . TRBV4-2 TRBD1 TGTGCCAGCAGCCAAGCGTTTGTGCCAGGGGGATTGGGAGGCTATGGCTACACCTTC CASSQAFVPGGLGGYGYTF